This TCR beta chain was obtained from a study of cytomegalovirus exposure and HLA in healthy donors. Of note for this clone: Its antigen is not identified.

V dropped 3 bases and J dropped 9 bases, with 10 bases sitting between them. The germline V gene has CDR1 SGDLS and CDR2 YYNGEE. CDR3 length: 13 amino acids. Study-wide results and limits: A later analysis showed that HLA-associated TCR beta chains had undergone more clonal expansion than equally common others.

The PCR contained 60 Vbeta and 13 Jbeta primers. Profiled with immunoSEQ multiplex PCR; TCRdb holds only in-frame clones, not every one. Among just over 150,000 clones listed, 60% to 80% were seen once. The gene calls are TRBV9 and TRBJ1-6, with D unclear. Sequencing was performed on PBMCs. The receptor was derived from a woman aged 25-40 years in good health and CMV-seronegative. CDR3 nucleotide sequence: TGTGCCAGCAGCGCCGAAAAGAGTTCACCCCTCCACTTT. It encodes CASSAEKSSPLHF.